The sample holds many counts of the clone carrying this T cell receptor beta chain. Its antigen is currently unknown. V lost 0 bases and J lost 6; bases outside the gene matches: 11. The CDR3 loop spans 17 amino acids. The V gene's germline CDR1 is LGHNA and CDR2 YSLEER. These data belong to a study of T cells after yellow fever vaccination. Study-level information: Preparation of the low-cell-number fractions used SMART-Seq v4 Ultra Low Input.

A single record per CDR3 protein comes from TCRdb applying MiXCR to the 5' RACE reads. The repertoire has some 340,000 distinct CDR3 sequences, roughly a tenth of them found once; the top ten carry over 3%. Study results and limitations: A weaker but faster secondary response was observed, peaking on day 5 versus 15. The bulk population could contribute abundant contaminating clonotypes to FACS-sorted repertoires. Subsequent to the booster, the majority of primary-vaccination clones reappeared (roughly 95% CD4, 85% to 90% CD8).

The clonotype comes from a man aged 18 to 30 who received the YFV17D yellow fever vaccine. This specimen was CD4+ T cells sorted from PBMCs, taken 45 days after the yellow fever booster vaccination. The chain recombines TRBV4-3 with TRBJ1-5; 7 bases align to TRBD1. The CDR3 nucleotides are TGCGCCAGCAGCCAAGATCACAGGGGAGGGGCGGGTCAGCCCCAGCATTTT. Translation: CASSQDHRGGAGQPQHF.